This T cell receptor beta chain was retrieved from a study of blood T cells in healthy people across ages. The germline CDR1 and CDR2 sequences are KGHDR and SFDVKD. The CDR3 has 16 residues. The V end was cut by 4 bases, the J end by 3 bases, with 16 bases between. Collection of roughly 9.6 milliliters of peripheral blood was performed for each donor. The use of a sample-barcoded 5' primer and a J-beta primer mix characterized a second PCR of roughly 6 to 11 cycles. Each cDNA molecule was tagged by a template-switch adaptor with 12 random nucleotides. TCRdb re-called the 5' RACE reads through MiXCR, storing one row per CDR3 protein. Of roughly 700,000 distinct CDR3 sequences in the sample, roughly 49% are singletons; the top ten hold roughly 34%. This clonotype was seen a few times.

The V call is TRBV24-1, the J call TRBJ2-3; TRBD1 or TRBD2 may be the D gene (5 bases each). The origin of this receptor is a woman aged 60-70 years in good health. The sequenced material came from blood. In DNA form, the CDR3 reads TGTGCCACCAGTGACCCGGGACGCCCCCGAACAGATACGCAGTATTTT. Translating it yields CATSDPGRPRTDTQYF.